This TCR beta chain is drawn from a study of technical replicates of blood from a handful of donors. CDR3 size: 15 residues. J gave up 6 bases and V 6 bases, and 11 bases lay outside the gene matches. The germline gives CDR1 MNHEY, CDR2 SMNVEV (reference sequence). The protocol was immunoSEQ multiplex PCR, while the TCRdb copy is restricted to in-frame clones and leaves out a portion. The sample carries over 55,000 clones, approximately 86% recorded once. This sequence was found in a human donor in good health. Some clones in this sample may be carry-over from other donors' samples. Sequencing was done on a sample of PBMCs. The chain has TRBV27 and TRBJ1-2; TRBD1 matches at 9 bases. CDR3 DNA sequence: TGTGCCAGCAGCCATAACCGAGACAGGGGGGATGGCTACACCTTC. Amino acids: CASSHNRDRGDGYTF.